The 9 T cell receptor beta chains listed next were all sequenced from one sample in a study of blood T cell repertoires in COVID-19. Libraries were prepared by immunoSEQ multiplex PCR; TCRdb keeps only in-frame clonotypes and omits some of them. The sample includes roughly 120,000 clones, just over 75% seen only once; the top ten take roughly 3.8%. The sequenced material came from peripheral blood. The receptors here all came from a woman of 80 years or more with acute or convalescent COVID-19.

In this sample, this clone turned up once. This sequence joins TRBV30 and TRBJ1-1, with D perhaps matching TRBD1 (6 bases). The CDR3 is 13 residues long. CDR1 and CDR2 from the germline V gene are GTSNPN and SVGIG (reference sequence). Here the CDR3 DNA reads TGTGCATGGGGGCAGGGCATGAACACTGAAGCTTTCTTT. Translated: CAWGQGMNTEAFF.

V is TRBV7-2 and J is TRBJ1-2; 8 bases match TRBD1. This CDR3 comprises 15 residues. V was clipped by 6 bases and J by 7 bases; unmatched bases: 13. Germline V CDR1 and CDR2: SGHTA, FQGNSA. This CDR3 reads CASSYPGGESGGYTF. CDR3 sequence (DNA): TGTGCCAGCAGTTACCCAGGGGGCGAAAGTGGTGGCTACACCTTC. The full variable domain, rest sourced from reference TRBV7-2 and TRBJ1-2, is GAGVSQSPSNKVTEKGKDVELRCDPISGHTALYWYRQSLGQGLEFLIYFQGNSAPDKSGLPSDRFSAERTGGSVSTLTIQRTQQEDSAVYLCASSYPGGESGGYTFGSGTRLTVV.

V gene TRBV7-6 combines with J gene TRBJ1-6; D possibly corresponds to TRBD1 (6 bases). CDR1 SGHVS and CDR2 FNYEAQ come from the germline V gene. The CDR3 is 15 residues long. The V and J ends lost 0 bases and 6 bases respectively, with 9 bases between them. CDR3 sequence: CASSLAQGPNSPLHF. In DNA form, the CDR3 reads TGTGCCAGCAGCTTAGCCCAGGGGCCTAATTCACCCCTCCACTTT.

This rearrangement joins TRBV14 to TRBJ1-1; D is ambiguous. Germline V gene lookup returns CDR1 SGHDN and CDR2 FVKESK. V gave up 5 bases and J gave up 1 base, with 11 bases separating them. The CDR3 spans 14 residues. CDR3 region: CASSEGHPNTEAFF. The CDR3 nucleotides read TGTGCCAGCAGCGAAGGGCACCCGAACACTGAAGCTTTCTTT.

The V gene is TRBV7-2, the J gene TRBJ2-1; 8 bases line up with TRBD2. V lost 2 bases and J lost 5; bases outside the gene matches: 5. CDR1 and CDR2 (germline): SGHTA, FQGNSA. This CDR3 has 15 amino acids. CDR3: CASSLSFGGDNEQFF. Written as DNA, the CDR3 is TGTGCCAGCAGCTTATCCTTCGGGGGGGACAATGAGCAGTTCTTC.

This chain links TRBV9 with TRBJ1-6, with D uncertain. Trimming cost V 3 bases and J 8 bases, with 9 bases left between them. The length of the CDR3 is 13 residues. Germline values: CDR1 SGDLS, CDR2 YYNGEE. CDR3 region: CASSASPHSPLHF. Here the CDR3 DNA reads TGTGCCAGCAGCGCTAGCCCCCATTCACCCCTCCACTTT.

The chain carries TRBV5-4 and TRBJ2-3; 7 nucleotides match TRBD2. V was pared by 3 bases and J by 0 bases, with 10 bases of the junction left unmatched. Germline V gene data show CDR1 as SGHNT and CDR2 as YYREEE (reference sequence). The length of the CDR3 is 17 residues. CDR3: CASSSPGGMISTDTQYF. CDR3 DNA: TGTGCCAGCAGCTCCCCGGGAGGAATGATTAGCACAGATACGCAGTATTTT.

The V and J genes are TRBV30 and TRBJ2-3; unclear D gene. V was cut by 0 bases and J by 5 bases, with 6 bases left in between. The CDR3 is 12 amino acids. Germline-derived CDR1 and CDR2 are GTSNPN and SVGIG (reference sequence). CDR3 coding DNA: TGTGCCTGGAGTGTTTCGGTAGATACGCAGTATTTT. Protein product: CAWSVSVDTQYF.

There are a few counts of this clone. The V gene is TRBV19, the J gene TRBJ1-5; D ambiguous. CDR1 is LNHDA and CDR2 is SQIVND in the germline V gene (reference sequence). V shed 6 bases and J shed 0 bases, with 12 bases lying between them. The CDR3 is 15 residues long. The DNA of the CDR3 is TGTGCCAGTAGGATCCTCTATCATAGCAATCAGCCCCAGCATTTT. Encoded protein: CASRILYHSNQPQHF.